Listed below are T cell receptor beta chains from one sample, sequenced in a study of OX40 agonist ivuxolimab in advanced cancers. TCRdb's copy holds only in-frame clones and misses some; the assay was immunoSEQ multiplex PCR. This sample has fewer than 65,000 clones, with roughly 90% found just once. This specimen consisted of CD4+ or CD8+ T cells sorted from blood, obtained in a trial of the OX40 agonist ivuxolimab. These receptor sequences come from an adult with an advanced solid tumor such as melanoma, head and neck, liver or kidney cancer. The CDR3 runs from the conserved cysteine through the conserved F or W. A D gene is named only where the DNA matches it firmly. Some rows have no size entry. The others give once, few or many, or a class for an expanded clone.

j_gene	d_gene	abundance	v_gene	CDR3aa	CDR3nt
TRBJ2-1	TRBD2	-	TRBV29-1	CSVDLSGGSNEQFF	TGCAGCGTTGATTTGTCGGGGGGGAGCAATGAGCAGTTCTTC
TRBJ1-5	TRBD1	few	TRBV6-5	CASSYSGTGGNQPQHF	TGTGCCAGCAGTTACTCAGGAACAGGGGGCAATCAGCCCCAGCATTTT
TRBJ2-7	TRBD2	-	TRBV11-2	CASSLSTSGTTYEQYF	TGTGCCAGCAGCCTATCGACTAGCGGGACTACCTACGAGCAGTACTTC
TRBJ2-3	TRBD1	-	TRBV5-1	CASSKGQGWTDTQYF	TGCGCCAGCAGCAAAGGACAGGGGTGGACAGATACGCAGTATTTT
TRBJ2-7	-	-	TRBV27	CASSPTGLSSYEQYF	TGTGCCAGCAGCCCGACAGGACTCAGCTCCTACGAGCAGTACTTC
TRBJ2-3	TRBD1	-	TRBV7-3	CASSRGQGLADTQYF	TGTGCCAGCAGCCGGGGACAGGGTCTGGCAGATACGCAGTATTTT
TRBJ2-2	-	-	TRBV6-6	CASSTGLNTGELFF	TGTGCCAGCAGTACGGGACTGAACACCGGGGAGCTGTTTTTT
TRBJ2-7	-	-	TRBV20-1	CSASSSDEQYF	TGCAGTGCTTCTTCTAGCGACGAGCAGTACTTC
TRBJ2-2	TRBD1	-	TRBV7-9	CASSPGRGPGELFF	TGTGCCAGCAGCCCCGGTAGGGGGCCCGGGGAGCTGTTTTTT
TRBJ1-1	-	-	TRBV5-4	CASSPPGMRDTEAFF	TGTGCCAGCAGCCCTCCGGGAATGAGGGACACTGAAGCTTTCTTT
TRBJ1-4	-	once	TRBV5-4	CASSLRGANNEKLFF	TGTGCCAGCAGCTTGAGGGGGGCCAATAATGAAAAACTGTTTTTT
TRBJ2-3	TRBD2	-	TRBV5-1	CASSLGLAGVKADTQYF	TGCGCCAGCAGCTTGGGACTAGCGGGAGTAAAGGCTGATACGCAGTATTTT
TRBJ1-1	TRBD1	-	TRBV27	CASSFGDRGGTEAFF	TGTGCCAGCAGTTTCGGGGACAGGGGAGGCACTGAAGCTTTCTTT
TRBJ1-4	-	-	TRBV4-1	CASSQDQPGWDEKLFF	TGCGCCAGCAGCCAAGATCAACCCGGGTGGGATGAAAAACTGTTTTTT
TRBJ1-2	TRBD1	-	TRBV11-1	CASSTRTGENYGYTF	TGTGCCAGCAGCACCAGGACAGGGGAGAACTATGGCTACACCTTC
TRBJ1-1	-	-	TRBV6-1	CASSERGREDTEAFF	TGTGCCAGCAGTGAAAGGGGCAGGGAGGACACTGAAGCTTTCTTT
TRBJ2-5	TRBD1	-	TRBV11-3	CASSSRTGSQTGTQYF	TGTGCCAGCAGCTCCCGGACAGGATCCCAAACCGGGACCCAGTACTTC
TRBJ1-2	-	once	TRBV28	CASSLGLGGLYGYTF	TGTGCCAGCAGTTTAGGGCTGGGGGGCCTCTATGGCTACACCTTC
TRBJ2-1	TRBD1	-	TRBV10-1	CASSEARTGGLDEQFF	TGCGCCAGCAGTGAAGCTCGGACAGGGGGTTTGGATGAGCAGTTCTTC
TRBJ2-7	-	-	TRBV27	CASRQGPPYEQYF	TGTGCCAGCCGCCAGGGGCCTCCCTACGAGCAGTACTTC
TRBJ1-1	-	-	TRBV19	CASSRGLNTEAFF	TGTGCCAGTAGTCGGGGGCTTAACACTGAAGCTTTCTTT
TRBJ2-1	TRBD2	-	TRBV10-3	CATERGGSLNNEQFF	TGTGCCACCGAACGGGGCGGGAGCCTAAACAATGAGCAGTTCTTC
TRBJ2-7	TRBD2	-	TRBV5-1	CASSSRPGLSSSYEQYF	TGCGCCAGCAGTTCGCGCCCGGGACTATCTAGCTCCTACGAGCAGTACTTC
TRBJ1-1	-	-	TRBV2	CASSEVTGKLTEAFF	TGTGCCAGCAGTGAAGTGACAGGAAAGCTAACTGAAGCCTTCTTT
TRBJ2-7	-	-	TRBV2	CASTDSPLYEQYF	TGTGCCAGCACGGACTCCCCCCTCTACGAGCAGTACTTC
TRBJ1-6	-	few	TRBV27	CASRPVGLSPLHF	TGTGCCAGCAGACCTGTGGGGCTATCACCCCTCCACTTT
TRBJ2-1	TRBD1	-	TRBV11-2	CASSPDRGRYNEQFF	TGTGCCAGCAGCCCCGACAGGGGGCGCTACAATGAGCAGTTCTTC
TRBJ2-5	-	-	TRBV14	CASSRLKGLARETQYF	TGTGCCAGCAGCCGCTTAAAAGGGTTGGCTCGGGAGACCCAGTACTTC
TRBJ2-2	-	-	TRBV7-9	CASSRDTGELFF	TGTGCCAGCAGCAGGGACACCGGGGAGCTGTTTTTT
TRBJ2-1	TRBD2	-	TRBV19	CASSTHPGLGGEQFF	TGTGCCAGTAGTACACACCCGGGACTAGGCGGTGAGCAGTTCTTC
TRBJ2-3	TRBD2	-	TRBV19	CASSLAGPDTQYF	TGTGCCAGTAGTCTAGCGGGACCAGATACGCAGTATTTT
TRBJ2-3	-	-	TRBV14	CASNKRKGDTQYF	TGTGCCAGCAACAAAAGGAAAGGGGATACGCAGTATTTT